These 18 T cell receptor beta chains were all obtained from the same sample, sequenced in a study of beta chain features in type 1 diabetes. cDNA synthesis used the whole RNA isolate, giving expressed TCRB sequences. TCRdb keeps only in-frame clones here, not all; method: immunoSEQ multiplex PCR. The data hold approximately 60,000 clones, with roughly 60% observed a single time. Sample: Tregs from blood. The receptors come from a woman aged 18-30 years in good health.

V usage is TRBV4-3 and J usage is TRBJ2-3, with D tentatively TRBD2 (6 bases). CDR1 is LGHNA, CDR2 YSLEER, per germline. CDR3 length: 15 amino acids. V gave up 0 bases and J gave up 10 bases, with 17 bases separating them. The CDR3 region has the DNA TGCGCCAGCAGCCAAGATTTCCTGTGGAGGGGTGCGCAGTATTTT. Protein: CASSQDFLWRGAQYF.

There are a few counts of this clone. V gene TRBV2 combines with J gene TRBJ2-3; D might be TRBD1 (6 bases). The CDR3 runs to 14 residues. The V end lost 6 bases, the J end lost 0 bases, and 10 bases lay between the germline ends. The germline V gene has CDR1 SNHLY and CDR2 FYNNEI. This chain's CDR3 is CASRQDRSTDTQYF. CDR3 DNA sequence: TGTGCCAGCAGGCAGGACAGAAGCACAGATACGCAGTATTTT.

V and J are TRBV5-1 and TRBJ1-1, with a weak D call TRBD1 (5 bases). V lost 0 bases and J lost 3, with 15 bases in between. Germline V gene sequence: CDR1 SGHRS, CDR2 YFSETQ. CDR3 size: 16 residues. The CDR3 region is CASSLESGSYHTEAFF. The CDR3 nucleotides read TGCGCCAGCAGCTTGGAATCAGGGTCGTATCACACTGAAGCTTTCTTT.

The V and J genes are TRBV27 and TRBJ1-2; the D gene is possibly TRBD1 (6 bases). The ends were cut back, 2 bases at V and 7 bases at J, with 11 bases in the middle. The CDR3 has 13 amino acids. The germline V gene has CDR1 MNHEY and CDR2 SMNVEV (reference sequence). DNA of the CDR3: TGTGCCAGCAGTTTAGGGGGGGGCTCTGGCTACACCTTC. Translating gives CASSLGGGSGYTF.

V is TRBV20-1 and J is TRBJ1-2; tentative D call: TRBD1 (5 bases). From germline, CDR1 is DFQATT and CDR2 SNEGSKA (reference sequence). The CDR3 totals 11 residues. V gave up 3 bases and J gave up 8 bases, with 10 bases separating them. CDR3 in DNA: TGCAGTGCTAGTCAGGGAGGCGGCTACACCTTC. This encodes CSASQGGGYTF.

This clone was recorded a few times. This sequence joins TRBV6-5 and TRBJ2-1, with 12 bases matching TRBD2. This CDR3 contains 15 residues. Trimming cost V 5 bases and J 6 bases; bases outside gene matches: 5. From germline, CDR1 is MNHEY and CDR2 SVGAGI. Written as DNA, the CDR3 is TGTGCCAGCAGTCGGTCGACTAGCGGGGGCAATGAGCAGTTCTTC. Encoded protein: CASSRSTSGGNEQFF.

The chain recombines TRBV5-1 with TRBJ2-5; 8 bases line up with TRBD2. This CDR3 region has 13 residues. The V gene's germline CDR1 is SGHRS and CDR2 YFSETQ. V trimming: 4 bases; J trimming: 3 bases; junction bases outside the gene matches: 2. The CDR3 here is CASSRSGEETQYF. The CDR3 DNA follows: TGCGCCAGCAGCCGTAGCGGGGAAGAGACCCAGTACTTC. Drawing the rest from reference TRBV5-1 and TRBJ2-5, the complete variable domain is KAGVTQTPRYLIKTRGQQVTLSCSPISGHRSVSWYQQTPGQGLQFLFEYFSETQRNKGNFPGRFSGRQFSNSRSEMNVSTLELGDSALYLCASSRSGEETQYFGPGTRLLVL.

V and J are TRBV11-3 and TRBJ1-1; D is unresolved. Trimming removed 3 bases at V and 5 bases at J, with 10 bases between. The CDR3 has 13 residues. CDR1 SGHNT and CDR2 YENEEA come from the germline V gene. For the CDR3, the DNA is TGTGCCAGCAGCTTCACCCGGGGAACTGAAGCTTTCTTT. It yields the protein CASSFTRGTEAFF. Together with reference TRBV11-3 and TRBJ1-1, the CDR3 gives the full variable domain: EAGVVQSPRYKIIEKKQPVAFWCNPISGHNTLYWYLQNLGQGPELLIRYENEEAVDDSQLPKDRFSAERLKGVDSTLKIQPAELGDSAVYLCASSFTRGTEAFFGQGTRLTVV.

The chain couples TRBV19 to TRBJ1-2; TRBD1 matches 8 bases. The V and J ends lost 6 bases and 5 bases, in that order; junction bases with no gene match: 5. Per the germline V gene, CDR1 is LNHDA and CDR2 is SQIVND (reference sequence). The CDR3 consists of 13 residues. CDR3 in amino acids: CASSPGTGYGYTF. The CDR3 DNA reads as TGTGCCAGTAGCCCCGGGACAGGATATGGCTACACCTTC.

The V and J genes are TRBV7-8 and TRBJ2-5; 7 bases match TRBD2. Trimming removed 5 bases from V and 4 bases from J; junction bases left unmatched: 4. Germline V lookup: CDR1 SGHVS, CDR2 FQNEAQ. This CDR3 region has 13 residues. For the CDR3, the DNA is TGTGCCAGCAGCCCAGGGAGGGGAGAGACCCAGTACTTC. It encodes CASSPGRGETQYF.

The chain's CDR3 is CAISEYRVGEQYF. The CDR3 coding sequence is TGTGCCATCAGTGAATACAGGGTCGGCGAGCAGTACTTC. The V call is TRBV10-3, the J call TRBJ2-7; D might be TRBD1 (6 bases). The CDR3 extends over 13 amino acids. Trimming removed 3 bases from V and 6 bases from J, with 12 bases in between. CDR1 is ENHRY and CDR2 is SYGVKD in the germline V gene.

The count of this clone is one. This chain connects TRBV6-1 to TRBJ2-7; D remains ambiguous. This CDR3 has 13 residues. V lost 5 bases and J 9 bases, leaving 17 bases between the germline ends. Germline values: CDR1 MNHNS, CDR2 SASEGT. The CDR3 here is CASSSRWSVWQYF. The CDR3 DNA sequence: TGTGCCAGCAGTTCCCGGTGGAGCGTGTGGCAGTACTTC.

The chain combines TRBV6-5 with TRBJ1-1; TRBD1 is a possible D gene (6 bases). The V end was cut by 2 bases, the J end by 3 bases, with 16 bases between. CDR3 length equals 16 residues. Germline loops: CDR1 MNHEY, CDR2 SVGAGI. CDR3: CASSYALGGQDTEAFF. CDR3 sequence (DNA): TGTGCCAGCAGTTACGCGCTCGGGGGGCAGGACACTGAAGCTTTCTTT.

This clone was picked up one time. The genes are TRBV7-2 and TRBJ2-3, with 8 positions matching TRBD2. J gave up 4 bases and V 2 bases, and 14 bases lay outside the gene matches. The CDR3 covers 18 residues. The germline V gene encodes CDR1 SGHTA and CDR2 FQGNSA. The CDR3 coding sequence is TGTGCCAGCAGCTTACTGGCGGGGGGTATGGGGACGGCAGATACGCAGTATTTT. Protein sequence: CASSLLAGGMGTADTQYF.

V usage is TRBV6-4 and J usage is TRBJ1-2; 8 bases agree with TRBD1. V lost 2 bases, J lost 6 bases, and 8 bases stayed unmatched. The CDR3 is 15 residues long. From germline, CDR1 is MRHNA and CDR2 SNTAGT. CDR3 nucleotides: TGTGCCAGCAGTGACATAGGACAGGGAGGCCATGGCTACACCTTC. It yields the protein CASSDIGQGGHGYTF.

The chain has TRBV23-1 and TRBJ1-5; no reliable D call. TRBV23-1 is classed as an ORF, of uncertain function. Trimming removed 1 base at V and 7 bases at J, with 20 bases between. CDR3 length equals 17 residues. The CDR3 loop reads CASSQFIRTRRGQPQHF. For the CDR3, the DNA is TGCGCCAGCAGTCAATTTATTCGGACCCGGCGAGGGCAGCCCCAGCATTTT.

Written as DNA, the CDR3 is TGTGCCAGCAGTTACTCTATCTTGACCGGGGAGCTGTTTTTT. Translated, it gives CASSYSILTGELFF. This sequence joins TRBV6-6 and TRBJ2-2; unclear D gene. The CDR3 is made up of 14 amino acids. Germline CDR1 MNHNY, CDR2 SVGAGI (reference sequence). V shed 0 bases and J shed 5 bases, with 7 bases lying between them.

V usage is TRBV5-1 and J usage is TRBJ1-1; tentatively, D is TRBD1 (5 bases). From germline, CDR1 is SGHRS and CDR2 YFSETQ. The V end lost 4 bases, the J end lost 3 bases, and 13 bases lay between the germline ends. There are 14 residues in the CDR3. The CDR3 DNA is TGCGCCAGCAGCCCAAGGACACTTCACACTGAAGCTTTCTTT. Its protein product is CASSPRTLHTEAFF.